This T cell receptor beta chain was identified during a study of response to subunit inactivated influenza vaccine. General observations from the study: After each seasonal influenza vaccination, few new T cells are recruited, the authors suggested.

TCRdb used MiXCR to reprocess the RT-PCR reads, holding one entry per CDR3 protein. The profile shows hundreds of thousands of distinct CDR3 sequences, 25% of them singletons. V lost 5 bases, J lost 4 bases, and 9 bases stayed unmatched. This CDR3 has 15 amino acids. Germline CDR1 SEHNR, CDR2 FQNEAQ (reference sequence). This clonotype was detected only a few times. Its matching antigen is unknown. Specimen: CD4+ T cells sorted from PBMCs, collected around 5 days after vaccination. V is TRBV7-9 and J is TRBJ1-1; TRBD1 matches 8 bases. This TCR was recovered from a man aged 50 or older who received an inactivated influenza vaccine. Written as DNA, the CDR3 is TGTGCCAGCAGCCCCAGGGACAGGCTTGGCACTGAAGCTTTCTTT. Protein: CASSPRDRLGTEAFF.